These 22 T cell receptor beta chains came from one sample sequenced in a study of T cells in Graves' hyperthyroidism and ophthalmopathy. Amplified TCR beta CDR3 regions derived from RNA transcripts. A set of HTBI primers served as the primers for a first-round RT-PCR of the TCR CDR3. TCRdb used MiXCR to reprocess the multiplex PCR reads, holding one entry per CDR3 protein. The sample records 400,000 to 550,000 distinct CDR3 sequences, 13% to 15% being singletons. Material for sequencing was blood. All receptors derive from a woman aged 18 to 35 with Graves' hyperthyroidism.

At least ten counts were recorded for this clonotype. The CDR3, as DNA: TGTGCCAGCATATCCGAGAGCAATCAGCCCCAGCATTTT. Its protein is CASISESNQPQHF. The chain is built from TRBV6-1 and TRBJ1-5; D unresolved. Germline assignment: CDR1 MNHNS and CDR2 SASEGT. Trimming shortened V by 7 bases and J by 1 base, and 8 bases separated the two germline ends. The CDR3 length is 13 residues.

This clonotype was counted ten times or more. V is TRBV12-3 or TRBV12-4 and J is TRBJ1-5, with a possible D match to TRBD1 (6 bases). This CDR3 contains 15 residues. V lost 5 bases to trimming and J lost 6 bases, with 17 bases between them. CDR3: CASSKKQGGSQPQHF. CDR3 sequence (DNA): TGTGCCAGCAGTAAAAAACAGGGAGGAAGTCAGCCCCAGCATTTT.

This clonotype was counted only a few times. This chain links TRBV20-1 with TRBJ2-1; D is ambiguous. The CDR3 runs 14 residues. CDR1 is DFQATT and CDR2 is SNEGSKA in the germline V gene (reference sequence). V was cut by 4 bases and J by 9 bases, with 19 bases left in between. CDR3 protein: CSAIRAPGEGEQFF. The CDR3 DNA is TGCAGTGCTATCCGGGCTCCCGGTGAAGGTGAGCAGTTCTTC.

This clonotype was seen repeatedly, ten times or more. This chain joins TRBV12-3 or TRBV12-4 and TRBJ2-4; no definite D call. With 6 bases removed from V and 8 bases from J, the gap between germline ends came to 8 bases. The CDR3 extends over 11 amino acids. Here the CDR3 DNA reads TGTGCCAGCAGGCTTGAGGACATTCAGTACTTC. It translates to CASRLEDIQYF.

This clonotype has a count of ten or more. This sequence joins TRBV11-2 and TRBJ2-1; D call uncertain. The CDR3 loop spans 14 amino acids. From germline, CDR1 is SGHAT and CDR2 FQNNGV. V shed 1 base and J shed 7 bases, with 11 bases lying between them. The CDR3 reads CASSLAPDGNEQFF. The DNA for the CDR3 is TGTGCCAGCAGCTTAGCGCCTGATGGGAATGAGCAGTTCTTC. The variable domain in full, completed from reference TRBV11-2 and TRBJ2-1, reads EAGVAQSPRYKIIEKRQSVAFWCNPISGHATLYWYQQILGQGPKLLIQFQNNGVVDDSQLPKDRFSAERLKGVDSTLKIQPAKLEDSAVYLCASSLAPDGNEQFFGPGTRLTVL.

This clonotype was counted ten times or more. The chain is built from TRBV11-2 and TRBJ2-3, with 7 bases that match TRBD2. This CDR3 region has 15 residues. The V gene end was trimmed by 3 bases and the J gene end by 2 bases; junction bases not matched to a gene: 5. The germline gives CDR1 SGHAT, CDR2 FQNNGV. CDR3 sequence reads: CASSFRGLHTDTQYF. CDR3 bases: TGTGCCAGCAGCTTCCGGGGACTACACACAGATACGCAGTATTTT. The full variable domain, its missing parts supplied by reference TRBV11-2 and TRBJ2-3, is EAGVAQSPRYKIIEKRQSVAFWCNPISGHATLYWYQQILGQGPKLLIQFQNNGVVDDSQLPKDRFSAERLKGVDSTLKIQPAKLEDSAVYLCASSFRGLHTDTQYFGPGTRLTVL.

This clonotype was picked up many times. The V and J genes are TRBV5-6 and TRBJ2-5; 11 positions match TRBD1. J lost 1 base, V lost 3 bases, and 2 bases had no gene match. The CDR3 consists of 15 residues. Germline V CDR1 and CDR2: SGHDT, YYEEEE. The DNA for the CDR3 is TGTGCCAGCAGCTGGGGGACAGGGGGCCAAGAGACCCAGTACTTC. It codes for CASSWGTGGQETQYF.

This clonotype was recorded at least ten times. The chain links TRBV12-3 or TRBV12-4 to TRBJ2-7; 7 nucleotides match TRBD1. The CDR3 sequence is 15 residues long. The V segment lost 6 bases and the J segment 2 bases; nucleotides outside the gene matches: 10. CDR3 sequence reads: CASRIGQALAYEQYF. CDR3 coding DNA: TGTGCCAGCAGAATAGGACAGGCCTTAGCCTACGAGCAGTACTTC.

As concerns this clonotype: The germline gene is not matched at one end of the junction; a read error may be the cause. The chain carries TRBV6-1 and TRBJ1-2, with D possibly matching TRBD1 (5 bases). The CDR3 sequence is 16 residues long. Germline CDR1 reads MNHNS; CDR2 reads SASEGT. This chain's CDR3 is CASTPEAPGSNYGYTF. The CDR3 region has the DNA TGCGCCAGCACCCCCGAAGCTCCAGGGTCTAACTATGGCTACACCTTC.

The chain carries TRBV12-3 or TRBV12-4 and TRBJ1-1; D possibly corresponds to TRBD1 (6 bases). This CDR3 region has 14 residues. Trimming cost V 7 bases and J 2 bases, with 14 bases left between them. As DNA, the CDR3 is TGTGCCAGCAAGGGCATACAGGGAAACACTGAAGCTTTCTTT. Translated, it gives CASKGIQGNTEAFF.

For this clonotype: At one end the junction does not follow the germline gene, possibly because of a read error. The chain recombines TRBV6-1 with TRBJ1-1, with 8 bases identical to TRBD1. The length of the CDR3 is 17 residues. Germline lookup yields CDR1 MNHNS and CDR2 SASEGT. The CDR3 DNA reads TGCGCCAGCAGTGAGTCGGAGACAGGGGTTTGGAACACTGAAGCTTTCTTT. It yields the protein CASSESETGVWNTEAFF.

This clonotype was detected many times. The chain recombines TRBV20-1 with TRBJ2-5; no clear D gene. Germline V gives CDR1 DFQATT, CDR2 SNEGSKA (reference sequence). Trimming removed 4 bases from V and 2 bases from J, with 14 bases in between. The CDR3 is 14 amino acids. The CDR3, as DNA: TGCAGTGCTATTGTTGAGTGGTCACAAGAGACCCAGTACTTC. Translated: CSAIVEWSQETQYF.

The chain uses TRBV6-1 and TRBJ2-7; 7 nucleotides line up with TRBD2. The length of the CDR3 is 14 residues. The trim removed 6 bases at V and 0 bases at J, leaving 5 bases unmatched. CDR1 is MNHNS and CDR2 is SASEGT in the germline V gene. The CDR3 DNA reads TGTGCCAGCAGACGGAGCGGGATCTCCTACGAGCAGTACTTC. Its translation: CASRRSGISYEQYF.

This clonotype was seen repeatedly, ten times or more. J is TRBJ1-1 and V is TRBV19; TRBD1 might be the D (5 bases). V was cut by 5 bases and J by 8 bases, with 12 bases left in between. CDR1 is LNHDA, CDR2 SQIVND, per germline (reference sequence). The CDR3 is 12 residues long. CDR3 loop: CASSDPGLEAFF. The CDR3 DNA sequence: TGTGCCAGTAGTGACCCAGGGCTGGAAGCTTTCTTT.

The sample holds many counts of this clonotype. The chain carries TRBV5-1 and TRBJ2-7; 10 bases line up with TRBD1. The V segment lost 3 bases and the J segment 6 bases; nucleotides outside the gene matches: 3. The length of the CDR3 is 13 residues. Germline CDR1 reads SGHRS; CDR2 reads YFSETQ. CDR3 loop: CASSWGQGSEQYV. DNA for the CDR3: TGCGCCAGCAGCTGGGGACAGGGGTCCGAGCAGTACGTC.

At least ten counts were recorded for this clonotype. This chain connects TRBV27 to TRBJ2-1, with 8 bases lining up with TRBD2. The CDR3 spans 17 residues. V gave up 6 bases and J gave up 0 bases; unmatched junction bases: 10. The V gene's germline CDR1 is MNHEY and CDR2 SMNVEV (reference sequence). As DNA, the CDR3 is TGTGCCAGCAGATCCTTTAGCGGGGACGGCTCCTACAATGAGCAGTTCTTC. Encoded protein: CASRSFSGDGSYNEQFF.

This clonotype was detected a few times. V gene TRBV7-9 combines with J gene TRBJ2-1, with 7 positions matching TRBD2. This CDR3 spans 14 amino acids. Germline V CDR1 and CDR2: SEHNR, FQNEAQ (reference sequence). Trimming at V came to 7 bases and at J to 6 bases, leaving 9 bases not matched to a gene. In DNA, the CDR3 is TGTGCCAGCACCAGGACTAGTTCTACCAATGAGCAGTTCTTC. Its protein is CASTRTSSTNEQFF.

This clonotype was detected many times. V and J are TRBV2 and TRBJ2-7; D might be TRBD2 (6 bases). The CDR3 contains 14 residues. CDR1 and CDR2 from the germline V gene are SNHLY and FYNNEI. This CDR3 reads CASSEGGTNYEQYV. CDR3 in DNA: TGTGCCAGCAGCGAAGGCGGGACGAATTACGAGCAGTACGTC.

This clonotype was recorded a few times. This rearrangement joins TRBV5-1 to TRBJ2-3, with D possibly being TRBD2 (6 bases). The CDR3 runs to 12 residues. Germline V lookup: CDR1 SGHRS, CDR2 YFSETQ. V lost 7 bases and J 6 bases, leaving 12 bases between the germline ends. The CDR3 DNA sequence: TGCGCCAGCGGGAGGCGTAAGGATACGCAGTATTTT. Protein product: CASGRRKDTQYF.

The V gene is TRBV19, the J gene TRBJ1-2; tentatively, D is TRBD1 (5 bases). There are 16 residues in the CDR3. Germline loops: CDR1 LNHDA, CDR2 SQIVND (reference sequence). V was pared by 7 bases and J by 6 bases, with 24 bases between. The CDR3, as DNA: TGTGCCAGTACCCCCGCGAGAGGGGCTCGGGGTCATGGCTACACCTTC. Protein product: CASTPARGARGHGYTF.

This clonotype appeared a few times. The CDR3 reads CASSGGGGITFLDTIYF. CDR3 DNA: TGTGCCAGCAGCGGGGGGGGAGGCATAACTTTCCTGGACACCATATATTTT. The J gene is TRBJ1-3, the V gene TRBV9, with a tentative D call TRBD1 (5 bases). The ends were cut back, 3 bases at V and 8 bases at J, with 24 bases in the middle. Germline assignment: CDR1 SGDLS and CDR2 YYNGEE. This CDR3 has 17 amino acids.

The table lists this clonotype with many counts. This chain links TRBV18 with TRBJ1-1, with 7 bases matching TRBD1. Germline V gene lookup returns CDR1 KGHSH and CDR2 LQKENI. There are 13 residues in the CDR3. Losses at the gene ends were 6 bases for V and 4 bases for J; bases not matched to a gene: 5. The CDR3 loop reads CASSRQGATEAFF. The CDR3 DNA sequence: TGTGCCAGCTCGCGACAGGGAGCCACTGAAGCTTTCTTT.